This passage covers 9 T cell receptor beta chains from one sample sequenced in a study of T cell repertoires in cytomegalovirus infection. TCRdb analysed the reads with MiXCR anew, one entry per CDR3 protein. The data contain some 170,000 distinct CDR3 sequences, approximately 18% of them singletons. Sequenced material: CD8+ T cells from PBMCs. All receptors derive from a human donor in good health (CMV status not recorded). Some clones in this sample may be carry-over from other donors' samples.

There are a few counts of this clonotype. The rearrangement uses TRBV7-9 and TRBJ2-7; D is perhaps TRBD1 or TRBD2 (5 bases each). The CDR3 extends over 17 amino acids. Germline V CDR1 and CDR2: SEHNR, FQNEAQ (reference sequence). V lost 4 bases to trimming and J lost 0 bases, with 19 bases between them. Written as DNA, the CDR3 is TGTGCCAGCAGCTCCTGGGACGGAGGTTCTAGCTCCTACGAGCAGTACTTC. It is translated as CASSSWDGGSSSYEQYF.

The rearrangement uses TRBV7-2 and TRBJ1-5; TRBD1 matches at 9 bases. CDR1 is SGHTA and CDR2 is FQGNSA in the germline V gene. The CDR3 is made up of 15 amino acids. With V trimmed by 5 bases and J by 7 bases, 9 bases remained unmatched. CDR3 DNA: TGTGCCAGCAGCCCGGTACGGGGGACAGGGCAGCCCCAGCATTTT. Translating it yields CASSPVRGTGQPQHF.

A few counts support this clonotype. The chain joins TRBV9 to TRBJ1-1, with D unclear. Germline V lookup: CDR1 SGDLS, CDR2 YYNGEE. The CDR3 spans 16 residues. V lost 0 bases and J lost 4, with 16 bases in between. CDR3 loop: CASSVGRTPLGTEAFF. CDR3 nucleotides: TGTGCCAGCAGCGTAGGGCGTACACCTCTGGGCACTGAAGCTTTCTTT.

This clonotype turned up a few times. V usage is TRBV29-1 and J usage is TRBJ1-2; no clear D gene. Germline V gene lookup returns CDR1 SQVTM and CDR2 ANQGSEA. V gave up 6 bases and J gave up 8 bases, with 4 bases separating them. The CDR3 consists of 8 residues. In DNA form, the CDR3 reads TGCAGCGTACCAGGCTACACCTTC. This gives the protein CSVPGYTF.

This clonotype was seen a handful of times. This chain links TRBV20-1 with TRBJ2-1, with 9 bases lining up with TRBD1. The CDR3 has 14 amino acids. Germline trimming cut 0 bases from V and 3 bases from J; bases unmatched to any gene: 0. Germline lookup yields CDR1 DFQATT and CDR2 SNEGSKA (reference sequence). The chain's CDR3 is CSAREGQGYNEQFF. The CDR3 bases are TGCAGTGCTAGAGAGGGACAGGGCTACAATGAGCAGTTCTTC.

CDR3 in DNA: TGTGCCAGCAGAGCGGGACTTAGTGAAGCTTTCTTT. It codes for CASRAGLSEAFF. The chain uses TRBV11-2 and TRBJ1-1; D might be TRBD1 (5 bases). Trimming pared 6 bases from V and 7 bases from J, leaving 12 bases between. CDR3 length equals 12 residues. Germline CDR1 is SGHAT and CDR2 is FQNNGV.

The chain links TRBV6-5 to TRBJ2-7; D call uncertain. The V gene's germline CDR1 is MNHEY and CDR2 SVGAGI. The CDR3 has 14 residues. V was trimmed by 7 bases and J by 6 bases, leaving 19 bases between them. The chain's CDR3 is CASNERASSSEQYF. In DNA form, the CDR3 reads TGTGCCAGCAATGAACGGGCCTCTTCTAGCGAGCAGTACTTC.

Only a few counts were recorded for this clonotype. This sequence joins TRBV9 and TRBJ2-2; D is unclear. Germline V lookup: CDR1 SGDLS, CDR2 YYNGEE. The CDR3 is 18 amino acids. Trimming left V 1 base short and J 2 bases short, with 18 bases between. The CDR3 DNA reads as TGTGCCAGCAGCGTAAGAATTCGTGGACGCCCAAACACCGGGGAGCTGTTTTTT. Translating it yields CASSVRIRGRPNTGELFF.

The chain combines TRBV29-1 with TRBJ2-2, with TRBD1 identical over 9 bases. Unmatched junction bases numbered 6, after V lost 6 bases and J lost 4 bases. The CDR3 spans 14 residues. Germline CDR1 reads SQVTM; CDR2 reads ANQGSEA. Here the CDR3 reads CSVTGGRGTGELFF. In DNA, the CDR3 is TGCAGCGTAACAGGGGGCCGGGGCACCGGGGAGCTGTTTTTT.